This T cell receptor beta chain was found in a study of beta chain features in type 1 diabetes. Overall study context: The patient and healthy donor groups were comparable for age, gender and cell yields. Across every sample, around 110,000,000 sorted cells were examined in total.

As to this clone: Antigen unknown.

Study-wide findings and caveats: For Type 1 diabetes patients, all four CD4+ subsets carried TCRB CDR3s that were moderately but significantly shorter. The similarity of naive, central memory and Treg TCRB repertoires appeared greater among patients than among healthy donors.

Post-sort purity exceeded 95% for all sorted populations. The study reverse transcribed the entire isolated RNA, so it sequenced expressed TCRB transcripts. Clones were read by immunoSEQ multiplex PCR, and TCRdb kept only the in-frame ones, dropping some. Here the sample spans some 160,000 clones, roughly 9% being singletons. Germline loops: CDR1 GTSNPN, CDR2 SVGIG (reference sequence). The CDR3 contains 15 residues. The V gene end was trimmed by 2 bases and the J gene end by 3 bases; junction bases not matched to a gene: 9. The chain joins TRBV30 to TRBJ1-1, with 7 bases that match TRBD1. The origin of this receptor is a woman aged 25-40 years with type 1 diabetes. Source material: central memory CD4+ T cells from blood. CDR3 nucleotide sequence: TGTGCCTGGAGTACAGGGTTGGGGACAGACACTGAAGCTTTCTTT. This codes for CAWSTGLGTDTEAFF.